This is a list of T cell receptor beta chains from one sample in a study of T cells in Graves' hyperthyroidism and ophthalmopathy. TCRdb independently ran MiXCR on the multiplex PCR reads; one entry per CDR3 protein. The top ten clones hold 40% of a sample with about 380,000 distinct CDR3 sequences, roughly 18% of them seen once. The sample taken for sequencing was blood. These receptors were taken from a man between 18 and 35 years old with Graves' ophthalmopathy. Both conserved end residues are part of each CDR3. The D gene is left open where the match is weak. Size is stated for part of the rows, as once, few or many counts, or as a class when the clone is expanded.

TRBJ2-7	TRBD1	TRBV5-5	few	CASSIPGQGNSYEQYF	TGTGCCAGCAGCATACCGGGACAGGGGAACTCCTACGAGCAGTACTTC
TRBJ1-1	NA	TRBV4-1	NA	CASSQDSAGNTEAFF	TGCGCCAGCAGCCAAGACTCGGCGGGGAACACTGAAGCTTTCTTT
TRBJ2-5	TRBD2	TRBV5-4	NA	CASRKGTSGGGETQYF	TGTGCCAGCAGGAAGGGGACTAGCGGGGGAGGAGAGACCCAGTACTTC
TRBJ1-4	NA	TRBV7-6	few	CASSLAYGYTNEKLFF	TGTGCCAGCAGCTTAGCGTACGGGTACACTAATGAAAAACTGTTTTTT
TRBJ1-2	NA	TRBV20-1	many	CSAGSGDSYTF	TGCAGTGCTGGGTCAGGAGATAGCTACACCTTC
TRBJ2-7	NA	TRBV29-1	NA	CSVATGPSYEQYF	TGCAGCGTTGCAACAGGTCCCTCCTACGAGCAGTACTTC
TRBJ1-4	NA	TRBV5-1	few	CASSLGQVPDDEKLFF	TGCGCCAGCAGCTTGGGGCAGGTCCCGGATGATGAAAAACTGTTTTTT
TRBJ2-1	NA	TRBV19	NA	CASSHGQISYNEQFF	TGTGCCAGTAGTCATGGCCAGATCTCCTACAATGAGCAGTTCTTC
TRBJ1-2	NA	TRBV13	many	CASSLGFIIGGSDYGYTF	TGTGCCAGCAGCTTAGGATTCATTATTGGGGGCTCGGACTATGGCTACACCTTC
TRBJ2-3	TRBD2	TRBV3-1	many	CASSLSERGGLNTQYF	TGTGCCAGCAGCCTCTCGGAGCGGGGGGGCCTGAATACGCAGTATTTT